This T cell receptor (beta chain) was captured by sequencing in a study of blood T cell repertoires in COVID-19 (dated by TCRdb to about 2020). Regarding the research as a whole: Samples from collaborators originated in the United States, Italy and Spain and spanned both the acute and convalescent phases of COVID-19. The prospective study material was composed of cDNA or gDNA derived from T cells, B-cell-depleted T cells, or PBMCs. The dataset comprised deeply sampled blood TCRbeta repertoires from subjects exposed to, actively infected with, or recovered from COVID-19. The repertoires were released in a freely available public database intended as a resource for research on the immune response to SARS-CoV-2. Samples were obtained from the ongoing ImmuneRACE study (first 160 participants) and from about 1,300 subjects provided by 6 global collaborators. The sample metadata nearly always contained a de-identified subject ID, COVID-19 status, age in years and sex. Where HLA class I and class II types were available, the types were taken from metadata supplied by the sample provider, not from assay-based typing. Results and caveats for the whole study, not just this receptor: The amount of clinical and demographic metadata varied by source and participant and was provided uncurated.

The germline V gene encodes CDR1 MGHRA and CDR2 YSYEKL. V lost 0 bases and J lost 5 bases; the stretch between them is 7 bases long. From cysteine to phenylalanine, the CDR3 is 13 amino acids long. Only CDR3 DNA is held: 39 bases, read in frame from base 1. TCRbeta CDR3 regions were amplified from genomic DNA by means of the immunoSEQ Assay, a bias-controlled multiplex PCR. The study's own analysis went as follows. Within the assay, amplification of reference gene primers was used to estimate how many nucleated cells each sample contained. Sequence reads were collapsed and filtered to measure the absolute abundance of every unique TCRbeta CDR3 rearrangement. Productive Simpson clonality was computed per sample as the square root of Simpson's diversity index over productive rearrangements. TCRdb holds this immuneACCESS table with in-frame rearrangements only. Some clones are missing; in checked studies, unresolved V genes explain under half, and the rest has no known cause. Clonal size and the V and J genes are those of that table, whereas D and trimming came from the DNA. The sample profile shows fewer than 250,000 clones; 87% of them were found once. The ten largest clones capture approximately 2.4% of the sample.

Enrolling through a virtual design, the prospective study's participants ranged in age from roughly 18 to 90 years and lived across about two dozen United States geographic areas. Cohort assignment in the prospective study relied on participant-reported clinical history from a screening survey and a study questionnaire. In the prospective study, mobile phlebotomists collected whole blood, serum and a nasopharyngeal or oropharyngeal swab from each participant. Additional blood draws and questionnaires over an approximately two-month period could optionally be provided by prospective study participants. Before DNA extraction, prospective study blood samples were shipped either frozen or at room temperature. This clone was picked up one time. The target of this receptor is not known. No base quality values were provided; no much bigger clone lies one nucleotide off.

The chain is encoded by TRBV4-1 joined to TRBJ2-5, with the D gene call left open. The sample taken for sequencing was PBMCs or T cells enriched from blood (not recorded which). This TCR was sampled from a woman under 40 with acute COVID-19. The CDR3 here reads CASSQDPRETQYF. The sequenced DNA: TGCGCCAGCAGCCAAGACCCGAGGGAGACCCAGTACTTC.